The following is a TCR beta chain sequence with its context. Its specificity is unknown. Produced via immunoSEQ multiplex PCR; TCRdb's table is partial and in-frame only. The sample shows 25,000 to 35,000 clones, roughly 84% of them seen only once. The sample belongs to a study of OX40 agonist ivuxolimab in advanced cancers. About the study: Ivuxolimab, which patients received intravenously every 2 weeks, was dosed at 0.01 to 10 mg/kg.

From germline, CDR1 is MNHEY and CDR2 SMNVEV (reference sequence). Trimming cost V 4 bases and J 4 bases; bases outside gene matches: 6. The CDR3 spans 15 residues. General observations from the study: The work left the antigen specificity of expanded peripheral T cells undetermined. Low normalized T-cell clonal expansion was additionally recorded for some nonresponders. Mean expanded clone counts were higher in CD8+ than CD4+ T cells.

This receptor was taken from an adult with an advanced solid tumor such as melanoma, head and neck, liver or kidney cancer. This chain links TRBV27 with TRBJ2-2; TRBD2 agrees at 7 bases. The sequences come from CD4+ or CD8+ T cells sorted from blood, collected in a trial of the OX40 agonist ivuxolimab. For the CDR3, the DNA is TGTGCCAGCAGTTGGGGCGGGAGTAGCACCGGGGAGCTGTTTTTT. Residues: CASSWGGSSTGELFF.